This is a list of T cell receptor beta chains from one sample in a study of cytomegalovirus exposure and HLA in healthy donors. Only in-frame clones appear in the TCRdb table, and some are missing; sequencing was by immunoSEQ multiplex PCR. The sample includes some 170,000 clones, roughly four fifths seen only once; the top ten take about 4.4%. The sequencing input was PBMCs. The source is a man between 35 and 55 years old in good health and CMV-seronegative. Each CDR3 is given with its conserved first and last residue. Each record gives: D gene, clone size, J gene, CDR3 length, V gene, CDR3 DNA, CDR3 protein. D genes are given only for firm matches. Some rows mark clone size as missing; the rest say once, few, many or name a class of expanded clone.

D: .
size: .
J: TRBJ1-6
length: 17
V: TRBV23-1
DNA: TGCGCCAGCAGTCAATCGGGGCGGGGTTTATGCAATTCACCCCTCCACTTT
CDR3: CASSQSGRGLCNSPLHF

D: .
size: .
J: TRBJ2-7
length: 14
V: TRBV12-5
DNA: TGTGCTAGTGCCCAAGGGGAACAGATCTACGAGCAGTACTTC
CDR3: CASAQGEQIYEQYF

D: TRBD1
size: .
J: TRBJ2-7
length: 13
V: TRBV7-9
DNA: TGTGCCGGAACGACAGGGGGATCCTACGAGCAGTACTTC
CDR3: CAGTTGGSYEQYF

D: .
size: .
J: TRBJ1-4
length: 17
V: TRBV7-2
DNA: TGTGCCAGCAGCATAAGACCGCCGAGGGCAACTAATGAAAAACTGTTTTTT
CDR3: CASSIRPPRATNEKLFF

D: TRBD1
size: .
J: TRBJ1-1
length: 13
V: TRBV7-2
DNA: TGTGCCAGCAGCACCACAGGGGGCACTGAAGCTTTCTTT
CDR3: CASSTTGGTEAFF

D: .
size: .
J: TRBJ2-2
length: 14
V: TRBV9
DNA: TGTGCCAGCAGCGTAGGAGGGCACACCGGGGAGCTGTTTTTT
CDR3: CASSVGGHTGELFF

D: .
size: .
J: TRBJ2-7
length: 12
V: TRBV2
DNA: TGTGCCAGCCAGGGTGCACCGTACGAGCAGTACTTC
CDR3: CASQGAPYEQYF

D: TRBD2
size: .
J: TRBJ2-3
length: 16
V: TRBV6-1
DNA: TGTGCCAGCAGTGCCCGGACTAGCGGGGGCACAGATACGCAGTATTTT
CDR3: CASSARTSGGTDTQYF

D: .
size: .
J: TRBJ1-1
length: 14
V: TRBV5-8
DNA: TGTGCCAGCAGCTTGGGCAGCGGGGTGGCGGAAGCTTTCTTT
CDR3: CASSLGSGVAEAFF

D: TRBD2
size: .
J: TRBJ2-1
length: 16
V: TRBV11-2
DNA: TGTGCCAGCAGCCAAAGACTAGCGGGGACTTACAATGAGCAGTTCTTC
CDR3: CASSQRLAGTYNEQFF

D: TRBD1
size: .
J: TRBJ1-5
length: 15
V: TRBV30
DNA: TGTGCCTGGAGTGTAGGGGGCATTAGCAATCAGCCCCAGCATTTT
CDR3: CAWSVGGISNQPQHF

D: TRBD2
size: .
J: TRBJ2-7
length: 15
V: TRBV14
DNA: TGTGCCAGCAGCCAACCAGCGGGGGGATCCTACGAGCAGTACTTC
CDR3: CASSQPAGGSYEQYF

D: .
size: .
J: TRBJ2-3
length: 8
V: TRBV7-7
DNA: TGTGCTAGCAGGGGCCAGTATTTT
CDR3: CASRGQYF

D: TRBD2
size: few
J: TRBJ2-7
length: 14
V: TRBV7-2
DNA: TGTGCCAGCGGAAAAAAAGCTAGCGGAGGGGAGCAGTACTTC
CDR3: CASGKKASGGEQYF

D: .
size: .
J: TRBJ2-5
length: 10
V: TRBV23-1
DNA: TGCGCCAGCACGAGAGAGACCCAGTACTTC
CDR3: CASTRETQYF

D: TRBD1
size: .
J: TRBJ2-5
length: 15
V: TRBV2
DNA: TGTGCCAGCGGGAAAGGAGTTGGACAGGGGAGGACCCAGTACTTC
CDR3: CASGKGVGQGRTQYF

D: TRBD1
size: .
J: TRBJ2-2
length: 15
V: TRBV2
DNA: TGTGCCAGCAGCAGCGTGACAGGGGGCCACGGGGAGCTGTTTTTT
CDR3: CASSSVTGGHGELFF

D: .
size: .
J: TRBJ2-1
length: 15
V: TRBV2
DNA: TGTGCCAGCTGGATGCCGGGTCTCGCCTACAATGAGCAGTTCTTC
CDR3: CASWMPGLAYNEQFF

D: .
size: .
J: TRBJ2-2
length: 14
V: TRBV10-3
DNA: TGTGCCATCAGTGAGGTCACGAATCTACCTGAGCTGTTTTTT
CDR3: CAISEVTNLPELFF

D: .
size: .
J: TRBJ2-5
length: 14
V: TRBV5-4
DNA: TGTGCCAGCAGCTTGGGCGACATCCAAGAGACCCAGTACTTC
CDR3: CASSLGDIQETQYF

D: .
size: .
J: TRBJ2-1
length: 12
V: TRBV11-2
DNA: TGTGCCAGCAGCTTAGGGTCAGGGGAGCAGTTCTTC
CDR3: CASSLGSGEQFF

D: TRBD1
size: once
J: TRBJ1-1
length: 18
V: TRBV14
DNA: TGTGCCAGCAGCCAAGTAGCAGGGGGCTTATTAATGAACACTGAAGCTTTCTTT
CDR3: CASSQVAGGLLMNTEAFF

D: TRBD1
size: .
J: TRBJ1-2
length: 15
V: TRBV6-4
DNA: TGTGCCAGCAGTGACGGGCAGGGACAGAACTATGGCTACACCTTC
CDR3: CASSDGQGQNYGYTF

D: TRBD1
size: .
J: TRBJ1-2
length: 15
V: TRBV5-4
DNA: TGTGCCAGCAGCTTGTGGACAGGGCGTAACTATGGCTACACCTTC
CDR3: CASSLWTGRNYGYTF

D: .
size: once
J: TRBJ2-3
length: 16
V: TRBV11-2
DNA: TGTGCCAGCAGCTTCGGGACTTGGAGTAGCACAGATACGCAGTATTTT
CDR3: CASSFGTWSSTDTQYF

D: .
size: .
J: TRBJ1-2
length: 13
V: TRBV7-8
DNA: TGTGCCAGCAGCCCCTGGATTGAGGATGGCTACACCTTC
CDR3: CASSPWIEDGYTF

D: TRBD2
size: .
J: TRBJ2-5
length: 14
V: TRBV5-1
DNA: TGCGCCAGCAGCTTGGTCACGGGGGGAGAGACCCAGTACTTC
CDR3: CASSLVTGGETQYF

D: TRBD1
size: .
J: TRBJ1-4
length: 14
V: TRBV5-4
DNA: TGTGCCAGCAGCCGGGGACAGTCCAATGAAAAACTGTTTTTT
CDR3: CASSRGQSNEKLFF

D: .
size: .
J: TRBJ2-1
length: 15
V: TRBV4-1
DNA: TGCGCCAGCAGCCAACGGACAGGCGGGAAGGTTGAGCAGTTCTTC
CDR3: CASSQRTGGKVEQFF

D: TRBD1
size: .
J: TRBJ1-1
length: 14
V: TRBV11-2
DNA: TGTGCCAGCAGCGCCTCGACAGGGACCACGGGGGCTTTCTTT
CDR3: CASSASTGTTGAFF

D: .
size: .
J: TRBJ1-4
length: 14
V: TRBV9
DNA: TGTGCCAGCAGCGTAGGGACATCTAATGAAAAACTGTTTTTT
CDR3: CASSVGTSNEKLFF

D: TRBD2
size: .
J: TRBJ2-3
length: 16
V: TRBV10-3
DNA: TGTGCCATCAGTGTCACTGGTGGCGGGGGGGCAGATACGCAGTATTTT
CDR3: CAISVTGGGGADTQYF

D: .
size: .
J: TRBJ1-1
length: 14
V: TRBV23-1
DNA: TGCGCCAGCAGTCCCCGGGGCGGGGGCACTGAAGCTTTCTTT
CDR3: CASSPRGGGTEAFF

D: TRBD1
size: .
J: TRBJ2-1
length: 15
V: TRBV5-1
DNA: TGCGCCAGCAGCTTCGGACAGGGGGATCAGACTGAGCAGTTCTTC
CDR3: CASSFGQGDQTEQFF

D: TRBD2
size: medium-sized
J: TRBJ2-1
length: 12
V: TRBV7-7
DNA: TGTGCTAGCAGCTTCGGGGGGGGTGAGCAGTTCTTC
CDR3: CASSFGGGEQFF

D: TRBD1
size: once
J: TRBJ2-5
length: 15
V: TRBV30
DNA: TGTGCCTGGGCCGCGGGACAGGGGGCCTGGGAGACCCAGTACTTC
CDR3: CAWAAGQGAWETQYF

D: .
size: .
J: TRBJ2-7
length: 11
V: TRBV11-2
DNA: TGTGCCAGCAGCCTAATATACGAGCAGTACTTC
CDR3: CASSLIYEQYF

D: .
size: .
J: TRBJ2-2
length: 16
V: TRBV29-1
DNA: TGCAGCGTTGAAGATAGAAGGACAGCGAACACCGGGGAGCTGTTTTTT
CDR3: CSVEDRRTANTGELFF

D: .
size: .
J: TRBJ2-5
length: 13
V: TRBV29-1
DNA: TGCAGCGTTGCCCAAAGCAGGGTAGAGACCCAGTACTTC
CDR3: CSVAQSRVETQYF

D: TRBD1
size: .
J: TRBJ2-7
length: 15
V: TRBV14
DNA: TGTGCCAGCAGCCAGGGGACAGGGGGATTCTACGAGCAGTACTTC
CDR3: CASSQGTGGFYEQYF

D: .
size: .
J: TRBJ2-7
length: 15
V: TRBV4-3
DNA: TGCGCCAGCAGCCAAGAAGCCCAGGTCAGATACGAGCAGTACTTC
CDR3: CASSQEAQVRYEQYF

D: .
size: .
J: TRBJ2-1
length: 12
V: TRBV9
DNA: TGTGCCAGCAGCGGTCTTGAGCGGGAGCAGTTCTTC
CDR3: CASSGLEREQFF

D: .
size: .
J: TRBJ2-7
length: 12
V: TRBV30
DNA: TGTGCCCTCGAGGATGGTACGTACGAGCAGTACTTC
CDR3: CALEDGTYEQYF

D: TRBD1
size: once
J: TRBJ1-2
length: 14
V: TRBV25-1
DNA: TGTGCCAGCAGTGAAACCGGGACAGGGGGAGGCTACACCTTC
CDR3: CASSETGTGGGYTF

D: .
size: .
J: TRBJ2-7
length: 13
V: TRBV7-9
DNA: TGTGCCAGCAGCTTCGGACCAGGGCTTGAGCAGTACTTC
CDR3: CASSFGPGLEQYF

D: TRBD1
size: once
J: TRBJ2-3
length: 15
V: TRBV27
DNA: TGTGCCAGCAGCCCTCGAGACAGGGGCACAGATACGCAGTATTTT
CDR3: CASSPRDRGTDTQYF

D: TRBD1
size: .
J: TRBJ2-7
length: 12
V: TRBV2
DNA: TGTGCCAGCAGGGGACAGGCCTACGAGCAGTACTTC
CDR3: CASRGQAYEQYF

D: TRBD1
size: .
J: TRBJ1-4
length: 13
V: TRBV10-3
DNA: TGTGCCATCAGGGGTCAGGGGGATGAAAAACTGTTTTTT
CDR3: CAIRGQGDEKLFF

D: .
size: .
J: TRBJ1-5
length: 16
V: TRBV6-8
DNA: TGTGCCAGCAGTTACGAGGACTTATCTCCCCCTCAGCCCCAGCATTTT
CDR3: CASSYEDLSPPQPQHF